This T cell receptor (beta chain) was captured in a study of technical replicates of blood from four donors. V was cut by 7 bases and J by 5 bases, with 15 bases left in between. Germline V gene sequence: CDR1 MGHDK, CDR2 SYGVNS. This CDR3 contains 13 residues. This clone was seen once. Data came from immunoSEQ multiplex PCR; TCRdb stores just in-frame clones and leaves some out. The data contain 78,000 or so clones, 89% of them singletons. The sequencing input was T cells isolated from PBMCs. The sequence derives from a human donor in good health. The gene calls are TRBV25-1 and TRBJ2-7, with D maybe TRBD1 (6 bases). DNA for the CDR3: TGTGCCAGCATCGGGGACACCGTGAACGAGCAGTACTTC. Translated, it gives CASIGDTVNEQYF.